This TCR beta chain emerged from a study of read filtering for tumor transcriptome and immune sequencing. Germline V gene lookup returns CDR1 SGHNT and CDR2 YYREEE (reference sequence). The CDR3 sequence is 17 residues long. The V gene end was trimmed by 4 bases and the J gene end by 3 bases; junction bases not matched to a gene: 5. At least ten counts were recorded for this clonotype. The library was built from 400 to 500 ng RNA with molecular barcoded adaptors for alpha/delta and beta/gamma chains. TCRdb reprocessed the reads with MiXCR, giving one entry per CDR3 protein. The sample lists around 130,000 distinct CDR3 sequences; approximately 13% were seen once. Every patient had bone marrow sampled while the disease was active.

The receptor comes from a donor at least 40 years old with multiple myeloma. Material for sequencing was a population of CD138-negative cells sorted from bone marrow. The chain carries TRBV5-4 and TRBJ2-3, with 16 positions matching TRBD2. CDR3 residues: CASSAGLAGGPTDTQYF. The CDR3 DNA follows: TGTGCCAGCAGCGCGGGACTAGCGGGAGGGCCTACAGATACGCAGTATTTT.